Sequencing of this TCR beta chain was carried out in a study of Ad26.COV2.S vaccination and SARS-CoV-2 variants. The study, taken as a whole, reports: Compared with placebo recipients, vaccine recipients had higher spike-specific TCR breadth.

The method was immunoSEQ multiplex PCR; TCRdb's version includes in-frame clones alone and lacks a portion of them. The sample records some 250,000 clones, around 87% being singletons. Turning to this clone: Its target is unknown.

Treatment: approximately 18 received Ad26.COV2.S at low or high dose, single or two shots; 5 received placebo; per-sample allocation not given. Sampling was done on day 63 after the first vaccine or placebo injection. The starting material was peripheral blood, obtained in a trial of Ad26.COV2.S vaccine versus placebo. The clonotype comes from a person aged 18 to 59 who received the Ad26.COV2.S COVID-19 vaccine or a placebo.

CDR3 protein: CASRQDSYNEQFF. The CDR3 DNA is TGTGCCAGCAGACAGGACTCCTACAATGAGCAGTTCTTC. J is TRBJ2-1 and V is TRBV6-5, with D tentatively TRBD1 (5 bases). CDR3 size: 13 residues. The germline gives CDR1 MNHEY, CDR2 SVGAGI. Trimming pared 6 bases from V and 0 bases from J, leaving 6 bases between.